The 25 T cell receptor beta chains in this list originate from one sample, sequenced in a study of siplizumab effects on memory and regulatory T cells. Data came from immunoSEQ multiplex PCR; TCRdb stores just in-frame clones and leaves some out. This sample has approximately 60,000 clones, with around 96% found just once. Sequenced material: naive CD8+ T cells sorted from blood. The receptors here all came from a human donor in good health.

This chain uses TRBV29-1 with TRBJ1-3; TRBD1 might be the D (5 bases). This CDR3 is 14 amino acids long. V was cut by 3 bases and J by 4 bases, with 13 bases left in between. Germline CDR1 SQVTM, CDR2 ANQGSEA. The CDR3 reads CSVEGGSSGNTIYF. CDR3 bases: TGCAGCGTTGAGGGGGGATCCTCCGGAAACACCATATATTTT.

The chain combines TRBV4-1 with TRBJ2-2; 7 bases match TRBD1. Germline V gene data show CDR1 as MGHRA and CDR2 as YSYEKL. Trimming at V came to 6 bases and at J to 4 bases, leaving 5 bases not matched to a gene. CDR3 length: 14 residues. CDR3 in amino acids: CASSLGQITGELFF. The CDR3 DNA reads TGCGCCAGCAGTTTGGGACAGATCACCGGGGAGCTGTTTTTT.

The V call is TRBV6-6, the J call TRBJ2-3; D unclear. From germline, CDR1 is MNHNY and CDR2 SVGAGI (reference sequence). This CDR3 is built from 11 residues. Deletions cut 4 bases from V and 3 bases from J, with 2 bases between. The CDR3 nucleotides are TGTGCCAGCAGTTTAACAGATACGCAGTATTTT. It encodes CASSLTDTQYF.

The chain is built from TRBV6-1 and TRBJ2-5; D not certain. The end of the DNA is better explained by TRBJ2-7, so the J call may be wrong. This CDR3 is built from 14 residues. Germline CDR1 and CDR2: MNHNS and SASEGT. The chain's CDR3 is CASSEAHGSYEQYF. For the CDR3, the DNA is TGTGCCAGCAGTGAAGCGCACGGATCCTACGAGCAGTACTTC.

The chain links TRBV7-9 to TRBJ1-5; unclear D gene. The ends were cut back, 1 base at V and 7 bases at J, with 5 bases in the middle. This CDR3 comprises 12 residues. Per the germline V gene, CDR1 is SEHNR and CDR2 is FQNEAQ (reference sequence). CDR3 sequence (DNA): TGTGCCAGCAGCTTAGAGGCCCAGCCCCAGCATTTT. It encodes CASSLEAQPQHF.

This chain connects TRBV13 to TRBJ2-7, with TRBD1 as a possible D gene (5 bases). CDR1 is PRHDT and CDR2 is FYEKMQ in the germline V gene (reference sequence). The CDR3 totals 14 residues. Trimming left V 0 bases short and J 4 bases short, with 10 bases between. The DNA for the CDR3 is TGTGCCAGCAGCTTAGGGCAGGGTTTTTACGAGCAGTACTTC. It specifies CASSLGQGFYEQYF.

The gene calls are TRBV7-8 and TRBJ1-2; perhaps TRBD1 as D (5 bases). The CDR3 contains 12 residues. Trimming removed 10 bases at V and 7 bases at J, with 16 bases between. CDR1 and CDR2 from the germline V gene are SGHVS and FQNEAQ. The DNA for the CDR3 is TGTGCCACCCAAGGGGCGGGAATTGGCTACACCTTC. Protein product: CATQGAGIGYTF. Full variable domain (remainder filled in from reference TRBV7-8 and TRBJ1-2): GAGVSQSPRYKVAKRGQDVALRCDPISGHVSLFWYQQALGQGPEFLTYFQNEAQLDKSGLPSDRFFAERPEGSVSTLKIQRTQQEDSAVYLCATQGAGIGYTFGSGTRLTVV.

The CDR3 DNA is TGTGCCAGCGGGAGTAACTATGGCTACACCTTC. Amino acids: CASGSNYGYTF. The rearrangement uses TRBV28 and TRBJ1-2; D is uncertain. The germline V and J ends were trimmed by 8 bases and 1 base, with 5 bases remaining between them. The CDR3 has 11 amino acids. The germline V gene has CDR1 MDHEN and CDR2 SYDVKM.

The CDR3 nucleotides are TGCGCCAGCGCCCAAACTAGCGCCGACTCCTACAATGAGCAGTTCTTC. It specifies CASAQTSADSYNEQFF. V is TRBV5-1 and J is TRBJ2-1; 7 bases match TRBD2. The CDR3 length is 16 residues. The germline gives CDR1 SGHRS, CDR2 YFSETQ. Trimming removed 7 bases from V and 0 bases from J; junction bases left unmatched: 10.

The rearrangement joins TRBV2 to TRBJ2-1, with TRBD1 matching 10 bases. This CDR3 is built from 14 residues. Germline-derived CDR1 and CDR2 are SNHLY and FYNNEI. V lost 5 bases, J lost 3 bases, and 1 base stayed unmatched. The chain's CDR3 is CASSRTGGYNEQFF. The CDR3 DNA follows: TGTGCCAGCAGTCGGACAGGGGGCTACAATGAGCAGTTCTTC.

The chain combines TRBV2 with TRBJ2-7, with 11 bases aligning to TRBD1. Germline V lookup: CDR1 SNHLY, CDR2 FYNNEI. Unmatched junction bases numbered 7, after V lost 4 bases and J lost 2 bases. CDR3 length: 16 residues. The DNA of the CDR3 is TGTGCCAGCAGTGGGGCTCCGGGACAGGGGGCCTACGAGCAGTACTTC. Translation gives CASSGAPGQGAYEQYF.

V and J are TRBV5-6 and TRBJ2-6; D is undetermined. CDR1 and CDR2 from the germline V gene are SGHDT and YYEEEE. The CDR3 extends over 17 amino acids. V was trimmed by 1 base and J by 2 bases, leaving 13 bases between them. The CDR3, as DNA: TGTGCCAGCAGCTTGCCCGACTTTAACCCTGGGGCCAACGTCCTGACTTTC. Translating it yields CASSLPDFNPGANVLTF.

The chain is built from TRBV9 and TRBJ1-2, with D tentatively TRBD1 (5 bases). Germline CDR1 reads SGDLS; CDR2 reads YYNGEE. The CDR3 extends over 15 amino acids. V lost 4 bases and J lost 5, with 18 bases in between. DNA of the CDR3: TGTGCCAGCAGCACTCCTCGGGGCTACGGGTATGGCTACACCTTC. This encodes CASSTPRGYGYGYTF.

The chain combines TRBV19 with TRBJ2-1; 8 bases match TRBD2. This CDR3 spans 15 amino acids. The germline V gene has CDR1 LNHDA and CDR2 SQIVND (reference sequence). J was trimmed by 2 bases and V by 3 bases; bases with no gene match: 3. CDR3 DNA sequence: TGTGCCAGTAGTATCGGGGGGGCGGCCTACAATGAGCAGTTCTTC. This sequence encodes CASSIGGAAYNEQFF.

The V gene is TRBV5-5, the J gene TRBJ2-2; D unclear. Between the trimmed V and J ends, which lost 0 bases and 3 bases, there was a span of 6 bases. Per the germline V gene, CDR1 is SGHKS and CDR2 is YYEKEE (reference sequence). The CDR3 contains 14 residues. CDR3 in amino acids: CASSLDTDTGELFF. DNA for the CDR3: TGTGCCAGCAGCTTGGACACCGACACCGGGGAGCTGTTTTTT.

This clone has only one observation. V gene TRBV4-1 combines with J gene TRBJ1-1, with D tentatively TRBD1 (5 bases). The length of the CDR3 is 14 residues. Trimming took off 3 bases at V and 4 bases at J, with 12 bases between the two ends. In germline, CDR1 is MGHRA, CDR2 YSYEKL. This CDR3 is CASSHSNGGTEAFF. Here the CDR3 DNA reads TGCGCCAGCAGCCATTCGAACGGGGGCACTGAAGCTTTCTTT.

This rearrangement joins TRBV9 to TRBJ2-5, with D hard to call. The CDR3 spans 14 residues. V gave up 3 bases and J gave up 2 bases, with 11 bases separating them. The V gene's germline CDR1 is SGDLS and CDR2 YYNGEE. Written as DNA, the CDR3 is TGTGCCAGCAGCGCTCCTAGTAATCAAGAGACCCAGTACTTC. Amino acids: CASSAPSNQETQYF. The full variable domain, with the rest looked up from reference TRBV9 and TRBJ2-5, is DSGVTQTPKHLITATGQRVTLRCSPRSGDLSVYWYQQSLDQGLQFLIQYYNGEERAKGNILERFSAQQFPDLHSELNLSSLELGDSALYFCASSAPSNQETQYFGPGTRLLVL.

The rearrangement links TRBV13 to TRBJ1-1; D unclear. The CDR3 has 13 amino acids. Per the germline V gene, CDR1 is PRHDT and CDR2 is FYEKMQ (reference sequence). The V end lost 4 bases, the J end lost 7 bases, and 13 bases lay between the germline ends. The CDR3 region has the DNA TGTGCCAGCAGCTACCAGGACCGAATTGAAGCTTTCTTT. Amino acid sequence: CASSYQDRIEAFF.

The chain links TRBV2 to TRBJ1-5, with D perhaps matching TRBD1 (5 bases). The germline V and J ends were trimmed by 9 bases and 5 bases, with 23 bases remaining between them. Germline CDR1 SNHLY, CDR2 FYNNEI. There are 16 residues in the CDR3. CDR3: CASRGGDDGEYQPQHF. In DNA, the CDR3 is TGTGCCAGTCGAGGAGGGGACGACGGGGAGTATCAGCCCCAGCATTTT.

This chain connects TRBV7-3 to TRBJ1-1; no clear D. The CDR3 is 12 residues long. Trimming cost V 3 bases and J 1 base, with 3 bases left between them. Germline V gene data show CDR1 as SGHTA and CDR2 as FQGTGA. The CDR3 region has the DNA TGTGCCAGCAGCTTTGGGAACACTGAAGCTTTCTTT. Its translation: CASSFGNTEAFF.

This clone occurred once. CDR3 sequence (DNA): TGTGCCAGCTCCGAGGAGGTAGGGACAGATACGCAGTATTTT. Protein sequence: CASSEEVGTDTQYF. The V call is TRBV28, the J call TRBJ2-3, with a tentative D call TRBD2 (5 bases). This CDR3 is built from 14 residues. Trimming stripped 8 bases from V and 3 bases from J, with 15 bases between. CDR1 and CDR2 (germline): MDHEN, SYDVKM.

The chain carries TRBV7-9 and TRBJ2-7; D uncertain. Per the germline V gene, CDR1 is SEHNR and CDR2 is FQNEAQ (reference sequence). This CDR3 is built from 14 residues. V was cut by 5 bases and J by 2 bases, with 13 bases left in between. The CDR3 region is CASSPATAPYEQYF. For the CDR3, the DNA is TGTGCCAGCAGCCCAGCTACAGCCCCCTACGAGCAGTACTTC.

The V and J genes are TRBV9 and TRBJ1-5; D not resolved. Germline assignment: CDR1 SGDLS and CDR2 YYNGEE. The CDR3 has 14 residues. V was cut by 0 bases and J by 3 bases, with 7 bases left in between. The CDR3 bases are TGTGCCAGCAGCGTAGAAGGTTACAATCAGCCCCAGCATTTT. Protein sequence: CASSVEGYNQPQHF.

This clone was detected once. The rearrangement joins TRBV9 to TRBJ2-3; no clear D gene. This CDR3 has 13 residues. V was shortened by 1 base and J by 6 bases, with 9 bases between the two germline ends. Germline V gives CDR1 SGDLS, CDR2 YYNGEE. CDR3 DNA: TGTGCCAGCAGCGTACTTACAGAGGATACGCAGTATTTT. Its protein product is CASSVLTEDTQYF.

This chain links TRBV14 with TRBJ1-1; D gene uncertain. The CDR3 totals 11 residues. CDR1 is SGHDN and CDR2 is FVKESK in the germline V gene. Trimming took off 1 base at V and 10 bases at J, with 7 bases between the two ends. CDR3 protein: CASSQGAIAFF. The CDR3 bases are TGTGCCAGCAGCCAAGGGGCAATAGCTTTCTTT.